The clone carrying this T cell receptor beta chain was picked up many times. Antigen: not known. Documented time point: newly diagnosed GD, antithyroid drugs for less than 3 months. After RNA was extracted from PBMCs, the TCR library was made from it. Peripheral blood, Nine milliliters per patient, was collected in EDTA tubes. V was trimmed by 5 bases and J by 3 bases, leaving 17 bases between them. Germline V gives CDR1 SNHLY, CDR2 FYNNEI. The CDR3 extends over 17 amino acids. Assembly of TCR beta libraries relied on iRepertoire HTBI primers together with Arm-PCR of CDR3 regions. In TCRdb, the multiplex PCR reads were re-called with MiXCR into one record per CDR3 protein. The sample has 200,000 to 250,000 distinct CDR3 sequences, roughly 18% seen once. The sample originates from a study of regulatory T cells in long-lasting Graves disease. Findings of the study overall: Sample size, which was small, may have reduced accuracy. Those with persistent Graves' had less TCR diversity than newly diagnosed patients.

The sample was also linked to a second study, of T cells in Graves' hyperthyroidism and ophthalmopathy. That investigation notes: HTBI primers were used for first-round RT-PCR of the TCR CDR3.

V is TRBV2 and J is TRBJ2-6; D ambiguous. The material sequenced was peripheral blood mononuclear cells (PBMCs), taken at new diagnosis, from a patient treated with antithyroid drugs. The origin of this receptor is a woman in her 30s with Graves disease. This CDR3 reads CASSLILMGGGANVLTF. Written as DNA, the CDR3 is TGTGCCAGCAGTCTCATTCTCATGGGTGGTGGGGCCAACGTCCTGACTTTC.